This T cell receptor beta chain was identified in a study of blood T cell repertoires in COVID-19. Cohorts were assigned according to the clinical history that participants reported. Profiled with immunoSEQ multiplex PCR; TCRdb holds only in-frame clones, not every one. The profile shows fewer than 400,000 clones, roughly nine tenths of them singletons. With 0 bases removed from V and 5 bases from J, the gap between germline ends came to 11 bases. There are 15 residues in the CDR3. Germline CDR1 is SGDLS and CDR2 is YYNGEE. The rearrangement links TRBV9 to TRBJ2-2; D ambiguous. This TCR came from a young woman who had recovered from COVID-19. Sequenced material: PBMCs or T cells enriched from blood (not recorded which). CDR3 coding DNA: TGTGCCAGCAGCGTAGATCGGCCCAGGACCGGGGAGCTGTTTTTT. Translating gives CASSVDRPRTGELFF.